A single sample is the source of the 5 T cell receptor beta chains below, sequenced in a study of blood T cell repertoires in COVID-19. This table comes from immunoSEQ multiplex PCR, and its TCRdb copy is limited to in-frame clones, with some not included. Here the sample spans about 230,000 clones, 86% being singletons. The sample consisted of peripheral blood. All receptors come from a man in his fifties with COVID-19, enrolled during active disease.

This clone showed up just once. The rearrangement links TRBV9 to TRBJ2-7, with 8 bases that match TRBD2. J was trimmed by 4 bases and V by 4 bases; bases with no gene match: 7. The CDR3 runs to 14 residues. Per the germline V gene, CDR1 is SGDLS and CDR2 is YYNGEE. Here the CDR3 reads CASSLSGELYEQYF. As DNA, the CDR3 is TGTGCCAGCAGCCTTAGCGGGGAGTTGTACGAGCAGTACTTC. The whole variable domain, remainder taken from reference TRBV9 and TRBJ2-7, is DSGVTQTPKHLITATGQRVTLRCSPRSGDLSVYWYQQSLDQGLQFLIQYYNGEERAKGNILERFSAQQFPDLHSELNLSSLELGDSALYFCASSLSGELYEQYFGPGTRLTVT.

V gene TRBV28 combines with J gene TRBJ1-4, with a possible D match to TRBD1 (5 bases). Germline V lookup: CDR1 MDHEN, CDR2 SYDVKM. The V and J ends lost 3 bases and 7 bases respectively, with 15 bases between them. The CDR3 is made up of 15 amino acids. The DNA for the CDR3 is TGTGCCAGCAGTTTGGTGGGGCAGAGAGGTGAAAAACTGTTTTTT. Translated, it gives CASSLVGQRGEKLFF.

The V call is TRBV27, the J call TRBJ1-2; no firm D call. This CDR3 spans 15 amino acids. The germline gives CDR1 MNHEY, CDR2 SMNVEV (reference sequence). Trimming pared 0 bases from V and 4 bases from J, leaving 12 bases between. DNA for the CDR3: TGTGCCAGCAGTTTATCCTCGGTCGAACCCTATGGCTACACCTTC. Protein product: CASSLSSVEPYGYTF.

There are a few counts of this clone. The CDR3 protein is CASRADSFNSPLHF. CDR3 in DNA: TGTGCCAGCAGGGCTGACAGCTTTAATTCACCCCTCCACTTT. The rearrangement uses TRBV6-4 and TRBJ1-6; possibly TRBD1 for D (5 bases). Germline V gene data show CDR1 as MRHNA and CDR2 as SNTAGT. The CDR3 has 14 amino acids. Trimming pared 6 bases from V and 6 bases from J, leaving 12 bases between.

The chain has TRBV4-3 and TRBJ1-1; D remains ambiguous. The germline V gene encodes CDR1 LGHNA and CDR2 YSLEER. Trimming removed 2 bases at V and 3 bases at J, with 7 bases between. This CDR3 comprises 13 residues. The CDR3 coding sequence is TGCGCCAGCAGCCAAAAAATAGACACTGAAGCTTTCTTT. It is translated as CASSQKIDTEAFF.